Following are 31 T cell receptor beta chains from one sample sequenced in a study of blood T cell repertoires in COVID-19. Sequencing used immunoSEQ multiplex PCR; TCRdb keeps in-frame clones, though not all of them. This table holds about 29,000 clones, 89% found once. Sequenced sample: peripheral blood. Receptor source: a human donor in a cohort sampled during active COVID-19.

This sequence joins TRBV25-1 and TRBJ1-6; the D is unclear. CDR3 length equals 14 residues. The germline gives CDR1 MGHDK, CDR2 SYGVNS. Trimming shortened V by 5 bases and J by 5 bases, and 10 bases separated the two germline ends. The chain's CDR3 is CASSRRGDNSPLHF. The CDR3 nucleotides read TGTGCCAGCAGTCGTCGGGGAGATAATTCACCCCTCCACTTT.

The CDR3 spells CASSLEGGYEQYF. The DNA of the CDR3 is TGTGCCAGCAGCTTGGAAGGAGGGTACGAGCAGTACTTC. The chain uses TRBV28 and TRBJ2-7; D is perhaps TRBD2 (6 bases). V was trimmed by 6 bases and J by 4 bases, leaving 13 bases between them. Germline values: CDR1 MDHEN, CDR2 SYDVKM. The CDR3 loop spans 13 amino acids.

This chain links TRBV6-2 or TRBV6-3 with TRBJ2-7; D remains unclear. From germline, CDR1 is MNHEY and CDR2 SVGEGT. V was pared by 6 bases and J by 3 bases, with 12 bases between. CDR3 length: 13 amino acids. CDR3 sequence reads: CASSPFKNYEQYF. CDR3 DNA sequence: TGTGCCAGCAGCCCGTTTAAAAACTACGAGCAGTACTTC.

The V gene is TRBV7-8, the J gene TRBJ2-7, with 9 positions matching TRBD1. The CDR3 has 16 amino acids. V lost 1 base and J lost 2; bases outside the gene matches: 6. Germline assignment: CDR1 SGHVS and CDR2 FQNEAQ. CDR3 coding DNA: TGTGCCAGCAGCTTAGACTTGGGGACAGGGACCTACGAGCAGTACTTC. The encoded protein is CASSLDLGTGTYEQYF.

The chain links TRBV10-3 to TRBJ2-2; no definite D call. This CDR3 is built from 12 residues. V was cut by 11 bases and J by 4 bases, with 11 bases left in between. Germline-derived CDR1 and CDR2 are ENHRY and SYGVKD. The CDR3 protein is CAARSATGELFF. For the CDR3, the DNA is TGTGCCGCTAGATCAGCCACCGGGGAGCTGTTTTTT.

The chain employs TRBV6-5 and TRBJ2-7; TRBD1 is a possible D gene (5 bases). The CDR3 consists of 14 residues. The V gene's germline CDR1 is MNHEY and CDR2 SVGAGI. V lost 4 bases and J 6 bases, leaving 16 bases between the germline ends. CDR3 nucleotides: TGTGCCAGCAGTTCGACAGCCCTGGTTGGCGAGCAGTACTTC. Its translation: CASSSTALVGEQYF.

The chain recombines TRBV11-3 with TRBJ2-7; a weak D match, TRBD1 (6 bases). Between the trimmed V and J ends, which lost 4 bases and 3 bases, there was a span of 16 bases. Germline V CDR1 and CDR2: SGHNT, YENEEA. The CDR3 is made up of 15 amino acids. CDR3 DNA: TGTGCCAGCAGCTCCGGAGTACAGGGTGGCTACGAGCAGTACTTC. Encoded protein: CASSSGVQGGYEQYF.

The rearrangement joins TRBV7-2 to TRBJ1-1; no clear D gene. The CDR3 runs 15 residues. Germline lookup yields CDR1 SGHTA and CDR2 FQGNSA. The germline V and J ends were trimmed by 1 base and 0 bases, with 9 bases remaining between them. In DNA, the CDR3 is TGTGCCAGCAGCTTAGGCCCGGGGATGAACACTGAAGCTTTCTTT. As protein: CASSLGPGMNTEAFF.

The sample holds one count of this clone. The CDR3 DNA is TGTGCCAGCAGCCAGACCAGGGGAGACACTGAAGCTTTCTTT. Translating it yields CASSQTRGDTEAFF. The V gene is TRBV4-2, the J gene TRBJ1-1; a possible D gene is TRBD1 (6 bases). V lost 3 bases and J lost 3, with 11 bases in between. Germline loops: CDR1 LGHNA, CDR2 YNFKEQ. The length of the CDR3 is 14 residues.

The V call is TRBV6-1, the J call TRBJ2-7, with D possibly matching TRBD1 (6 bases). Germline V CDR1 and CDR2: MNHNS, SASEGT. The CDR3 totals 14 residues. V shed 3 bases and J shed 1 base, with 10 bases lying between them. The CDR3 sequence is CASSERTDSYEQYF. Here the CDR3 DNA reads TGTGCCAGCAGTGAGCGGACAGATTCCTACGAGCAGTACTTC.

The gene calls are TRBV20-1 and TRBJ1-4; D is ambiguous. With 3 bases removed from V and 14 bases from J, the gap between germline ends came to 16 bases. Germline assignment: CDR1 DFQATT and CDR2 SNEGSKA (reference sequence). The CDR3 has 12 residues. The CDR3 protein is CSASEGENLLFF. DNA for the CDR3: TGCAGTGCTAGTGAGGGAGAGAACTTGCTGTTTTTT.

The V call is TRBV18, the J call TRBJ2-7, with D maybe TRBD1 (6 bases). The CDR3 sequence is 16 residues long. Germline CDR1 is KGHSH and CDR2 is LQKENI. V was trimmed by 1 base and J by 4 bases, leaving 17 bases between them. The CDR3 DNA sequence: TGTGCCAGCTCACCACGGGTACTGGACAGATATTACGAGCAGTACTTC. It yields the protein CASSPRVLDRYYEQYF. Looking up the rest from reference TRBV18 and TRBJ2-7 gives the full variable domain: NAGVMQNPRHLVRRRGQEARLRCSPMKGHSHVYWYRQLPEEGLKFMVYLQKENIIDESGMPKERFSAEFPKEGPSILRIQQVVRGDSAAYFCASSPRVLDRYYEQYFGPGTRLTVT.

V gene TRBV5-6 combines with J gene TRBJ2-7, with 7 nucleotides matching TRBD2. From germline, CDR1 is SGHDT and CDR2 YYEEEE. The V segment lost 2 bases and the J segment 9 bases; nucleotides outside the gene matches: 5. CDR3 length: 12 residues. Written as DNA, the CDR3 is TGTGCCAGCAGCTTCCGGGAGCGGGGGCAGTACTTC. Translated: CASSFRERGQYF.

The rearrangement uses TRBV25-1 and TRBJ2-3; 13 bases agree with TRBD2. Trimming cost V 5 bases and J 4 bases; bases outside gene matches: 3. Looked up from germline, CDR1 is MGHDK and CDR2 is SYGVNS. The CDR3 loop spans 15 amino acids. The CDR3 here is CASSWTSGGPDTQYF. In nucleotides, the CDR3 is TGTGCCAGCAGTTGGACTAGCGGGGGACCAGATACGCAGTATTTT. Using reference TRBV25-1 and TRBJ2-3 for the parts outside the CDR3, the full variable domain is EADIYQTPRYLVIGTGKKITLECSQTMGHDKMYWYQQDPGMELHLIHYSYGVNSTEKGDLSSESTVSRIRTEHFPLTLESARPSHTSQYLCASSWTSGGPDTQYFGPGTRLTVL.

V usage is TRBV24-1 and J usage is TRBJ1-2; 7 bases map to TRBD1. Germline assignment: CDR1 KGHDR and CDR2 SFDVKD. The CDR3 contains 15 residues. The ends lost 3 bases at V and 6 bases at J; junction bases unmatched: 9. The DNA for the CDR3 is TGTGCCACCAGTGATCGACCAGGGGGAAGGGATGGCTACACCTTC. Protein product: CATSDRPGGRDGYTF.

The chain is built from TRBV18 and TRBJ1-5; no reliable D call. Germline V gene sequence: CDR1 KGHSH, CDR2 LQKENI. The CDR3 spans 16 residues. Trimming pared 3 bases from V and 2 bases from J, leaving 14 bases between. In nucleotides, the CDR3 is TGTGCCAGCTCACCTATCCCGGGAGTGGGCAATCAGCCCCAGCATTTT. Protein: CASSPIPGVGNQPQHF.

The CDR3 sequence is CASSYGSRGHSEKLFF. The CDR3 coding sequence is TGTGCCAGCAGCTATGGGTCAAGGGGGCACAGTGAAAAACTGTTTTTT. The chain carries TRBV5-6 and TRBJ1-4; TRBD1 aligns across 7 bases. The CDR3 has 16 amino acids. Germline CDR1 SGHDT, CDR2 YYEEEE. The V and J ends lost 3 bases and 7 bases, in that order; junction bases with no gene match: 12.

The rearrangement links TRBV3-1 (or the pseudogene TRBV3-2) to TRBJ2-1; 10 nucleotides agree with TRBD2. Trimming removed 4 bases from V and 5 bases from J; junction bases left unmatched: 8. This CDR3 has 16 amino acids. Germline values: CDR1 LGHDT, CDR2 YNNKEL (reference sequence). CDR3 residues: CASSPRLSGGDNEQFF. The CDR3 DNA reads TGTGCCAGCAGCCCACGACTAAGCGGGGGGGACAATGAGCAGTTCTTC.

This clone was recorded once. The V call is TRBV5-1, the J call TRBJ1-4; D gene ambiguous. Trimming shortened V by 0 bases and J by 2 bases, and 2 bases separated the two germline ends. Looked up from germline, CDR1 is SGHRS and CDR2 is YFSETQ. The CDR3 runs 13 residues. CDR3 DNA: TGCGCCAGCAGCTTGGCGACTAATGAAAAACTGTTTTTT. The encoded protein is CASSLATNEKLFF.

V usage is TRBV29-1 and J usage is TRBJ2-7; perhaps TRBD2 as D (5 bases). The CDR3 runs to 12 residues. The germline V gene encodes CDR1 SQVTM and CDR2 ANQGSEA. V was trimmed by 2 bases and J by 3 bases, leaving 8 bases between them. The CDR3 loop reads CSVELRDYEQYF. Here the CDR3 DNA reads TGCAGCGTTGAACTCCGGGACTACGAGCAGTACTTC.

The rearrangement links TRBV11-3 to TRBJ2-1; 9 bases are a match to TRBD2. Trimming cost V 6 bases and J 4 bases; bases outside gene matches: 10. Per the germline V gene, CDR1 is SGHNT and CDR2 is YENEEA. The CDR3 totals 16 residues. As DNA, the CDR3 is TGTGCCAGCAGTTCAGGGGAGCGGGGGGCATACAATGAGCAGTTCTTC. Translated: CASSSGERGAYNEQFF.

J is TRBJ2-7 and V is TRBV24-1, with D unclear. CDR3 length: 13 amino acids. Germline V lookup: CDR1 KGHDR, CDR2 SFDVKD. With 7 bases removed from V and 6 bases from J, the gap between germline ends came to 15 bases. The CDR3 reads CATSAEPLSEQYF. CDR3 in DNA: TGTGCCACCAGCGCGGAGCCCCTCTCCGAGCAGTACTTC.

The CDR3 sequence is CASSLDSSGNTIYF. CDR3 nucleotide sequence: TGTGCCAGCAGCCTAGACAGCTCTGGAAACACCATATATTTT. V usage is TRBV5-8 and J usage is TRBJ1-3; weak D call: TRBD1 (5 bases). CDR1 SGHTS and CDR2 YDEGEE come from the germline V gene. V lost 4 bases, J lost 0 bases, and 8 bases lay in between. The CDR3 covers 14 residues.

The chain employs TRBV6-5 and TRBJ2-3; D is undetermined. The V end lost 6 bases, the J end lost 2 bases, and 9 bases lay between the germline ends. This CDR3 spans 13 amino acids. Looked up from germline, CDR1 is MNHEY and CDR2 is SVGAGI. The CDR3 loop reads CASSGSPTDTQYF. In DNA form, the CDR3 reads TGTGCCAGCAGCGGTTCCCCCACAGATACGCAGTATTTT.

This rearrangement joins TRBV12-3 or TRBV12-4 to TRBJ2-1; D remains ambiguous. The CDR3 has 12 residues. V lost 6 bases and J lost 6, with 9 bases in between. CDR3 sequence: CASSPPGNEQFF. The CDR3 DNA is TGTGCCAGCAGCCCTCCGGGCAATGAGCAGTTCTTC.

The chain recombines TRBV7-2 with TRBJ2-1, with TRBD2 matching over 16 bases. V was clipped by 4 bases and J by 5 bases; unmatched bases: 5. The CDR3 spans 17 residues. CDR1 and CDR2 from the germline V gene are SGHTA and FQGNSA. The chain's CDR3 is CASSSGTSGGADNEQFF. CDR3 nucleotides: TGTGCCAGCAGCTCCGGGACTAGCGGGGGGGCGGACAATGAGCAGTTCTTC.

Concerning this clone itself: Relative to the germline gene, one junction end is altered; a read error may explain this. The rearrangement joins TRBV5-1 to TRBJ1-1; the D gene is possibly TRBD1 (6 bases). The CDR3 contains 15 residues. CDR1 and CDR2 (germline): SGHRS, YFSETQ. The CDR3 loop is CASSLGGGLKTEAFF. The CDR3 nucleotides are TGCGCCAGCAGCTTGGGCGGGGGCTTGAAGACTGAAGCTTTCTTT.

This clone has only one observation. The J gene is TRBJ2-5, the V gene TRBV24-1; 7 bases map to TRBD1. CDR1 is KGHDR and CDR2 is SFDVKD in the germline V gene. The CDR3 is made up of 17 amino acids. The V gene end was trimmed by 1 base and the J gene end by 2 bases; junction bases not matched to a gene: 9. The CDR3 reads CATSDFPGQEGQETQYF. CDR3 nucleotides: TGTGCCACCAGTGATTTCCCTGGACAGGAAGGGCAAGAGACCCAGTACTTC.

Here the CDR3 DNA reads TGTGCCAGCATCAAAGGGGGACAGGTATATTACTCCTATAATTCACCCCTCCACTTT. This codes for CASIKGGQVYYSYNSPLHF. The rearrangement uses TRBV12-1 and TRBJ1-6; the listed D gene, TRBD1, was not tested against the DNA. TRBV12-1 is termed a pseudogene. This CDR3 has 19 amino acids.

CDR3 bases: TGTGCCAGCAGCTTAGACGGACTAGCGGGGGCCCTCCCCGCGGGTACGCAGTATTTT. It translates to CASSLDGLAGALPAGTQYF. The J gene is TRBJ2-3, the V gene TRBV7-8, with TRBD2 matching 13 bases. V shed 1 base and J 8 bases; nucleotides not matched to a gene: 15. The germline gives CDR1 SGHVS, CDR2 FQNEAQ. The CDR3 has 19 amino acids.

The chain employs TRBV9 and TRBJ2-2, with 7 positions matching TRBD1. This CDR3 is built from 17 residues. Germline V CDR1 and CDR2: SGDLS, YYNGEE. Germline trimming cut 3 bases from V and 1 base from J; bases unmatched to any gene: 9. CDR3 loop: CASSARTGVGNTGELFF. Here the CDR3 DNA reads TGTGCCAGCAGCGCAAGAACAGGGGTGGGGAACACCGGGGAGCTGTTTTTT.